Listed here are 8 T cell receptor beta chains from one sample, sequenced in a study of T-cell memory formation after mild COVID-19. MiXCR was run by TCRdb on the 5' RACE reads, yielding one entry per CDR3 protein. The sample records roughly 400,000 distinct CDR3 sequences, 20% to 25% being singletons. Sequencing was carried out using PBMCs or a T cell subset sorted from them (not recorded which). The source is an adult woman who had mild COVID-19 (a few samples of this study predate the infection). Cell type and time point are not known.

CDR3 in DNA: TGTGCCAGCAGCCCACAAGGACACGGCAATGAAAAACTGTTTTTT. It codes for CASSPQGHGNEKLFF. The chain uses TRBV11-2 and TRBJ1-4; TRBD1 is a possible D gene (5 bases). The CDR3 has 15 residues. V shed 5 bases and J shed 5 bases, with 15 bases lying between them. Germline V CDR1 and CDR2: SGHAT, FQNNGV.

This rearrangement joins TRBV7-8 to TRBJ2-5; 7 bases align to TRBD2. There are 15 residues in the CDR3. From germline, CDR1 is SGHVS and CDR2 FQNEAQ. Trimming at V came to 5 bases and at J to 2 bases, leaving 8 bases not matched to a gene. The CDR3 is CASSREAGLQETQYF. CDR3 DNA sequence: TGTGCCAGCAGCCGGGAGGCGGGCCTACAAGAGACCCAGTACTTC. Drawing the rest from reference TRBV7-8 and TRBJ2-5, the complete variable domain is GAGVSQSPRYKVAKRGQDVALRCDPISGHVSLFWYQQALGQGPEFLTYFQNEAQLDKSGLPSDRFFAERPEGSVSTLKIQRTQQEDSAVYLCASSREAGLQETQYFGPGTRLLVL.

The chain combines TRBV7-3 with TRBJ2-5, with 8 bases aligning to TRBD2. Germline lookup yields CDR1 SGHTA and CDR2 FQGTGA. The junction had 6 bases not matched to a gene; V was cut back by 5 bases and J by 4 bases. The CDR3 covers 14 residues. This CDR3 is CASSLSGTRETQYF. The CDR3, as DNA: TGTGCCAGCAGCCTTAGCGGGACCCGAGAGACCCAGTACTTC.

A few counts support this clonotype. The V gene is TRBV3-1, the J gene TRBJ2-3; either TRBD1 or TRBD2 may supply D (6 bases each). The length of the CDR3 is 17 residues. Trimming shortened V by 0 bases and J by 2 bases, and 15 bases separated the two germline ends. Germline loops: CDR1 LGHDT, CDR2 YNNKEL (reference sequence). The CDR3 DNA reads as TGTGCCAGCAGCCAAGATCCCCGGGGGCGGTACACAGATACGCAGTATTTT. It codes for CASSQDPRGRYTDTQYF.

This clonotype was recorded at least ten times. The chain links TRBV24-1 to TRBJ2-7; perhaps TRBD2 as D (5 bases). The CDR3 is 16 residues long. V dropped 3 bases and J dropped 3 bases, with 17 bases sitting between them. Germline-derived CDR1 and CDR2 are KGHDR and SFDVKD. Here the CDR3 reads CATSDKPKSGSYEQYF. CDR3 DNA sequence: TGTGCCACCAGTGATAAGCCGAAGAGCGGAAGCTACGAGCAGTACTTC.

This clonotype was detected a few times. The chain carries TRBV6-6 and TRBJ2-1; 7 bases fit TRBD2. The V and J ends lost 2 bases and 5 bases, in that order; junction bases with no gene match: 12. This CDR3 spans 17 amino acids. Germline V lookup: CDR1 MNHNY, CDR2 SVGAGI (reference sequence). The CDR3 coding sequence is TGTGCCAGCAGTTACGGACTAGGTGGTTTTCGAGACAATGAGCAGTTCTTC. This sequence encodes CASSYGLGGFRDNEQFF.

CDR3 DNA sequence: TGTGCCAGCAGCACCGGGGGAGGGGAGCTGTTTTTT. Amino acids: CASSTGGGELFF. This chain links TRBV7-3 with TRBJ2-2; maybe TRBD2 (6 bases). Per germline, CDR1 SGHTA and CDR2 FQGTGA. V was clipped by 5 bases and J by 8 bases, with 9 bases between them. The CDR3 is 12 amino acids.

The sample holds a few counts of this clonotype. The V and J genes are TRBV2 and TRBJ2-5; 7 bases line up with TRBD1. Unmatched junction bases numbered 8, after V lost 6 bases and J lost 13 bases. The CDR3 consists of 11 residues. Germline V lookup: CDR1 SNHLY, CDR2 FYNNEI. This chain's CDR3 is CASSPEGARYF. DNA for the CDR3: TGTGCCAGCAGCCCTGAGGGGGCCCGGTACTTC.